The rows below give T cell receptor beta chains drawn from one sample of a study of preoperative IRX-2 immunotherapy in early breast cancer. Method: immunoSEQ multiplex PCR; TCRdb's copy keeps in-frame clones and lacks some. The sample includes about 420 clones, approximately 72% of them seen just once. This material consisted of tumor tissue, taken after IRX-2 immunotherapy. The receptors were sampled from a human donor with breast cancer. CDR3s include the opening cysteine and the closing phenylalanine or tryptophan. A D gene is named only where the DNA matches it firmly. A row's size may be missing; if present it is once, few, many or a size class.

v_gene	j_gene	abundance	d_gene	CDR3nt	CDR3aa
TRBV19	TRBJ1-2	NA	NA	TGTGCCAGTAGTGTATCGGGACGGACAAACTATGGCTACACCTTC	CASSVSGRTNYGYTF
TRBV6-8	TRBJ2-3	NA	TRBD1	TGTGCCAGCAGTTACTGGGACAGCTCCACAGATACGCAGTATTTT	CASSYWDSSTDTQYF
TRBV6-8	TRBJ1-4	few	NA	TGTGCCAGCAGTTTCCCGGGACGGCGAGATGAAAAACTGTTTTTT	CASSFPGRRDEKLFF
TRBV11-3	TRBJ2-3	NA	TRBD2	TGTGCCAGCAGCTTGACTAGCGGGGGGGCGGTGACAGATACGCAGTATTTT	CASSLTSGGAVTDTQYF
TRBV11-3	TRBJ2-5	NA	NA	TGTGCCAGCAGCTTATCCGAGGGAGTCCAAGAGACCCAGTACTTC	CASSLSEGVQETQYF
TRBV18	TRBJ2-1	NA	TRBD1	TGTGCCAGCTCACCAAGGGCGCCGGGACAGGGGGCCTCCAATGAGCAGTTCTTC	CASSPRAPGQGASNEQFF
TRBV28	TRBJ1-4	few	TRBD1	TGTGCCAGCAGCACTGGGACAGTCAGAGAAAAACTGTTTTTT	CASSTGTVREKLFF
TRBV6-8	TRBJ1-2	NA	NA	TGTGCCAGCAGCGGGGATTCTAACTATGGCTACACCTTC	CASSGDSNYGYTF
TRBV19	TRBJ1-1	NA	TRBD1	TGTGCCAGTAGTCTGCCCGGGACAGGGGTTCTTGCTTTCTTT	CASSLPGTGVLAFF
TRBV6-8	TRBJ2-2	NA	NA	TGTGCCATCAGTGGGCACTCCAGAGGGGGGATGGACAACACCGGGGAGCTGTTTTTT	CAISGHSRGGMDNTGELFF
TRBV6-8	TRBJ1-1	NA	NA	TGTGCCAGCAGTTACTCCCCAGGGGATTTGAACACTGAAGCTTTCTTT	CASSYSPGDLNTEAFF
TRBV14	TRBJ1-1	NA	NA	TGTGCCAGCAGCCTTGTGGCGGCGAATACTGAAGCTTTCTTT	CASSLVAANTEAFF
TRBV18	TRBJ1-2	NA	NA	TGTGCCAGCTCACCAGGCCCGGGGCGGAGCTATGGCTACACCTTC	CASSPGPGRSYGYTF
TRBV5-1	TRBJ1-1	NA	TRBD1	TGCGCCAGCAGCCCAGGGGGGGAGTGGGAAACTGAAGCTTTCTTT	CASSPGGEWETEAFF
TRBV19	TRBJ1-5	NA	TRBD1	TGTGCCAGCAAAAGGGACAGGTTAAATCAGCCCCAGCATTTT	CASKRDRLNQPQHF
TRBV10-2	TRBJ2-1	once	NA	TGCGCCAGCAGTGAGTATGTGGGGGCCGAGTTCTTC	CASSEYVGAEFF
TRBV19	TRBJ2-5	NA	TRBD1	TGTGCCAGTAGTAGCGGGACAGGGTATTTGAAGACCCAGTACTTC	CASSSGTGYLKTQYF
TRBV11-3	TRBJ1-2	NA	NA	TGTGCCAGCAGCTTTAGAGGGCCTTCTAACTATGGCTACACCTTC	CASSFRGPSNYGYTF
TRBV6-8	TRBJ1-5	NA	NA	TGTGCCAGCAGTTACTCCCCCGATCAGCCCCAGCATTTT	CASSYSPDQPQHF
TRBV30	TRBJ1-2	NA	NA	TGTGCCTGGAGTGTGGCAGGGGCCTATGGCTACACCTTC	CAWSVAGAYGYTF
TRBV11-3	TRBJ2-4	NA	TRBD2	TGTGCCAGCAGCCAAGTTATAACGGGAGGAAACATTCAGTACTTC	CASSQVITGGNIQYF
TRBV1	TRBJ1-3	NA	NA	TGCGCCAGCAGCCCAGAGGCCGATCCCCGAAACACCATATATTTT	CASSPEADPRNTIYF
TRBV6-1	TRBJ2-3	NA	NA	TGTGCCAGCAGTGAAGCGCCCCAGCCCTATACGCAGTATTTT	CASSEAPQPYTQYF
TRBV6-8	TRBJ2-7	NA	NA	TGTGCCAGCAGGCTGTTAGGGGGGTACGAGCAGTACTTC	CASRLLGGYEQYF
TRBV30	TRBJ2-1	NA	NA	TGTGCCTGGAGTTTATCCCTAACCTACAATGAGCAGTTCTTC	CAWSLSLTYNEQFF
TRBV6-8	TRBJ2-1	NA	NA	TGTGCCATCAGTGCCGAGGGATCGCGGGGTGGTAATGAGCAGTTCTTC	CAISAEGSRGGNEQFF
TRBV19	TRBJ1-5	NA	TRBD1	TGTGCCAGTAGTTTCGGACAGGGGATAAATCAGCCCCAGCATTTT	CASSFGQGINQPQHF
TRBV16	TRBJ1-1	NA	NA	TGTGCCAGCAGCCAAATTTTGAACACTGAAGCTTTCTTT	CASSQILNTEAFF
TRBV11-3	TRBJ1-5	hyperexpanded	TRBD1	TGTGCCAGCAGCCAACCTGACAGGGGCGGGAGCAATCAGCCCCAGCATTTT	CASSQPDRGGSNQPQHF
TRBV19	TRBJ2-7	NA	NA	TGTGCCAGTAGTTCTCTCCTTGGGCACGAGCAGTACTTC	CASSSLLGHEQYF
TRBV6-7	TRBJ1-5	NA	TRBD1	TGTGCCAGCAGGTTAAGGGACAGGTCCCTATATCCGAGCAATCAGCCCCAGCATTTT	CASRLRDRSLYPSNQPQHF
TRBV4-1	TRBJ2-7	NA	NA	TGCGCCAGTAGCCCGACTGGTCTCGGCGAGCAGTACTTC	CASSPTGLGEQYF
TRBV6-8	TRBJ1-1	few	NA	TGTGCCAGCAGTTACTCAGGGGCCGAAGCTTTCTTT	CASSYSGAEAFF
TRBV11-3	TRBJ2-2	once	TRBD2	TGTGCCAGCAGCCGCATCCCCACTAGCGGGGGGTTGACCGGGGAGCTGTTTTTT	CASSRIPTSGGLTGELFF
TRBV19	TRBJ2-7	NA	NA	TGTGCCAGTAGTGAGCGCCCCTTTGGGGGCGCAAGTGCCTACGAGCAGTACTTC	CASSERPFGGASAYEQYF
TRBV19	TRBJ2-6	few	NA	TGTGCCAGTAGTACAGAACAGGGCTACTCTGGGGCCAACGTCCTGACTTTC	CASSTEQGYSGANVLTF
TRBV19	TRBJ1-5	NA	NA	TGTGCCAGTAGTAAACAGGTAGCAGGCAATCAGCCCCAGCATTTT	CASSKQVAGNQPQHF
TRBV11-3	TRBJ1-2	NA	NA	TGTGCCAGCAGCTTAGATGTCGGACAGTCAGGGGGCTACACCTTC	CASSLDVGQSGGYTF
TRBV11-3	TRBJ2-5	NA	TRBD2	TGTGCCAGCAGCTCAAGACTAGCGGGGGCTGGGGAGACCCAGTACTTC	CASSSRLAGAGETQYF
TRBV10-2	TRBJ2-1	NA	NA	TGCGCCAGCGGGGGGACGGGGGCGGCGTACAATGAGCAGTTCTTC	CASGGTGAAYNEQFF
TRBV10-2	TRBJ2-3	NA	NA	TGCGCCAGCAATTGGGGGGACAGCCTCACAGATACGCAGTATTTT	CASNWGDSLTDTQYF
TRBV6-8	TRBJ1-6	NA	TRBD1	TGTGCCAGCAGTAGGGACAGCTCCTATAATTCACCCCTCCACTTT	CASSRDSSYNSPLHF
TRBV11-3	TRBJ2-2	NA	NA	TGTGCCAGCAGCTTGTGGGGGCCGAACACCGGGGAGCTGTTTTTT	CASSLWGPNTGELFF
TRBV29-1	TRBJ2-2	NA	NA	TGCAGCGTTGTCGGTTCTTTTGGGGCCGGGGAGCTGTTTTTT	CSVVGSFGAGELFF
TRBV6-8	TRBJ2-5	NA	NA	TGTGCCAGCAGCATACAGGGAAGAGAGACCCAGTACTTC	CASSIQGRETQYF
TRBV6-8	TRBJ1-1	NA	NA	TGTGCCAGCACTCCAAGGGGGAAGAACACTGAAGCTTTCTTT	CASTPRGKNTEAFF
TRBV7-7	TRBJ2-3	once	NA	TGTGCCAGCAGAGGAGGATGGAACACAGATACGCAGTATTTT	CASRGGWNTDTQYF
TRBV19	TRBJ1-1	few	NA	TGTGCCAGTGCGGTAACGGACAGTTTTAACGCTGAAGCTTTCTTT	CASAVTDSFNAEAFF
TRBV19	TRBJ1-4	NA	NA	TGTGCCAGTGCCCCCAAACGCGAAAAACTGTTTTTT	CASAPKREKLFF
TRBV19	TRBJ2-7	NA	TRBD1	TGTGCCAGTACCGCACGGGACAGCGACTTTACGGAGCAGTACTTC	CASTARDSDFTEQYF
TRBV11-3	TRBJ1-4	few	TRBD1	TGTGCCAGCAGCTTGGACAGGGGAGGGGAAAAACTGTTTTTT	CASSLDRGGEKLFF
TRBV11-3	TRBJ1-2	NA	TRBD1	TGTGCCAGCAGCTTGGGCCCGACAGGGAACTATGGCTACACCTTC	CASSLGPTGNYGYTF
TRBV6-8	TRBJ1-2	NA	TRBD1	TGTGCCAGCAGTTACTGGACAGGGGACTACTATGGCTACACCTTC	CASSYWTGDYYGYTF
TRBV11-3	TRBJ2-1	NA	NA	TGTGCCAGCAGCCCCGCCGGGACTGTCTACAATGAGCAGTTCTTC	CASSPAGTVYNEQFF
TRBV11-3	TRBJ1-1	NA	NA	TGTGCCAGCAGCTTGAGGGAGGTCGGCACTGAAGCTTTCTTT	CASSLREVGTEAFF
TRBV19	TRBJ1-1	NA	NA	TGTGCCAGTAGTAACAGGCAGGGTTTGAACACTGAAGCTTTCTTT	CASSNRQGLNTEAFF
TRBV28	TRBJ1-6	once	TRBD1	TGTGCCAGCAGTCCACAGACAGGGGGCAATTCACCCCTCCACTTT	CASSPQTGGNSPLHF